This TCR beta chain came from a study of identical twins (dated by TCRdb to between 2015 and 2016). Background for the entire study: TCR alpha and beta repertoires from monozygotic twins, unrelated adults of various ages and cord blood were deep-sequenced to test whether fetal clonotypes persist. Replicate twin experiments were performed at different times using different library preparation protocols to rule out contamination. Study-wide findings and limitations: Compared with coincidental sharing between unrelated individuals, out-of-frame TCR alpha sequences shared between twins had an excess of sequences with low generation probability. Because the same donors could not be followed over many years, the conclusions depended on cross-sectional statistical analysis. In monozygotic twins, out-of-frame TCR alpha sharing was systematically underestimated by recombination models, although the models agreed with sharing between unrelated individuals. In beta out-of-frame sequences, excess twin sharing was weaker, because having fewer shared sequences lowered the signal-to-noise ratio. Invariant T cells such as MAIT and iNKT could partly confound zero-insertion analyses, though diverse VJ usage argued against this for most clonotypes. Fewer insertions were carried by abundant cord blood beta clonotypes; a weaker similar trend was observed in young adult naive repertoires, while no such trend was observed in memory repertoires.

All donors were healthy Caucasians. Libraries came from 5' RACE. The data were produced on an Illumina HiSeq 2000. A universal primer binding site was introduced by template switching, and a unique molecular identifier was present in the final cDNA, enabling accurate counting of TCR cDNA molecules. First-strand cDNA for TCR alpha and beta chains was synthesized from specific primers in the conserved constant-segment region. To control for contamination, every cDNA library was double barcoded, receiving both a SMART-Mk sample barcode and Illumina barcodes. Two successive PCR steps introduced TruSeq adapter sequences along with Illumina sample barcodes. TCR alpha and beta cDNA libraries were sequenced on the Illumina HiSeq platform with custom primers. The source study handled its data this way. MiGEC processed the raw reads to extract unique molecular identifiers, while MiXCR was used to determine the CDR3 positions. For each individual, recombination models were inferred using an EM algorithm with the repgenHMM and IGoR tools. Shared clonotypes were analyzed with the tcR package in R, and sharing was normalized by the product of cloneset sizes. Out-of-frame nonproductive sequences were analyzed to study raw recombination free of thymic and clonal selection effects. The public reads were run again by TCRdb, first through fastp at Q25 and then through MiXCR, and only productive beta chains were kept. Each CDR3 protein appears once, grouped with its most common genes and DNA. The V and J calls and clone size are TCRdb's, not the authors'. Present in this sample are 1,800,000 or so distinct CDR3 sequences, 25% to 35% of which were seen just once. The top ten clonotypes cover 0.25% to 0.3% of the sample.

This clonotype was recorded a few times. No cognate antigen has been identified for it. Per-base qualities were not stored, and no clone one base away is much larger. The source of this sequence is a newborn girl in good health. The sample was cord blood.

The bases are TGCAGTGCTAGAGAGGCGGCTAGCGGGAGTTTCGACGAGCAGTACTTC. This gives the protein CSAREAASGSFDEQYF. Rearrangement joined TRBV20-1 to TRBJ2-7; 10 bases in the middle match TRBD2. The CDR3 covers 16 residues, taking in both the cysteine and the phenylalanine. Of the read, only the CDR3 DNA is kept; its 48 bases are in frame from base 1. V has 0 bases trimmed and J has 5 bases trimmed; junction bases matching no gene number 10. The CDR1 and CDR2 encoded by the germline V gene (reference sequence) are DFQATT and SNEGSKA.